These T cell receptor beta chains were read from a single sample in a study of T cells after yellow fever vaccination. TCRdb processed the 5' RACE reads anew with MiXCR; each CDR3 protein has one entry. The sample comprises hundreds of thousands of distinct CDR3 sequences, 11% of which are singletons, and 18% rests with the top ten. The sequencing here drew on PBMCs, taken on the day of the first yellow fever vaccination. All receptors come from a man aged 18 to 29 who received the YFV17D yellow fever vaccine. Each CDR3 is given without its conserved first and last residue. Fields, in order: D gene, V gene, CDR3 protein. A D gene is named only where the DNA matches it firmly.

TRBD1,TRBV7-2,ASSLGQARTDTQY
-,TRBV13,ASSAQRNEQF
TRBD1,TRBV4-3,ASSQEGTGVSKQY
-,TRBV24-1,ATSDFPSAGELF
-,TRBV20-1,SASVPPLNTEAF
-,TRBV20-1,SASGVVGYEQY
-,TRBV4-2,ASSPRDPAGELF
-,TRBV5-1,ASSLWTEDSPLH
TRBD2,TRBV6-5,ASSSGGANTGELF
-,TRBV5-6,ASSLSLASYEQY
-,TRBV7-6,ASSLPGSSYNEQF
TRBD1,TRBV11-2,ASSFFGQVNTEAF
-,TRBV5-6,ASSLRGSDTEAF
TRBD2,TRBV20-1,SARPGGYQETQY
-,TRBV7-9,ASSLGSGDNEQF
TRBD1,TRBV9,ASSSTGSVGNEQF
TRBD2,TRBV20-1,SARDSSGGQETQY
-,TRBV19,ASSFASNYGYT
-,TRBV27,ASGRPAETQY
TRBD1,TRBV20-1,SARTGTGSGEQY
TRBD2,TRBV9,ASSVAKERGETDTQY
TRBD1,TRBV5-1,ASSPQGRGTNEKLF
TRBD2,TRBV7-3,ASSLGSGGSDTQY
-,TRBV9,ASRQWGEDTEAF
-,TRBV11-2,ASSLFGGANTGELF
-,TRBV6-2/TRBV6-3,ASSYDKAKINQPQH
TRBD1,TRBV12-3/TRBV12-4,ASSAGTGLGYT
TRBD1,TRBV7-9,ASKSLRDRGEAF
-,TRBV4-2,ASSVGGDTDTQY
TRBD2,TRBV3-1,ASSQVGTSGPSGEQF
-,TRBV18,ASSRENKDTQY
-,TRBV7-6,ASSPLRDSSYNEQF